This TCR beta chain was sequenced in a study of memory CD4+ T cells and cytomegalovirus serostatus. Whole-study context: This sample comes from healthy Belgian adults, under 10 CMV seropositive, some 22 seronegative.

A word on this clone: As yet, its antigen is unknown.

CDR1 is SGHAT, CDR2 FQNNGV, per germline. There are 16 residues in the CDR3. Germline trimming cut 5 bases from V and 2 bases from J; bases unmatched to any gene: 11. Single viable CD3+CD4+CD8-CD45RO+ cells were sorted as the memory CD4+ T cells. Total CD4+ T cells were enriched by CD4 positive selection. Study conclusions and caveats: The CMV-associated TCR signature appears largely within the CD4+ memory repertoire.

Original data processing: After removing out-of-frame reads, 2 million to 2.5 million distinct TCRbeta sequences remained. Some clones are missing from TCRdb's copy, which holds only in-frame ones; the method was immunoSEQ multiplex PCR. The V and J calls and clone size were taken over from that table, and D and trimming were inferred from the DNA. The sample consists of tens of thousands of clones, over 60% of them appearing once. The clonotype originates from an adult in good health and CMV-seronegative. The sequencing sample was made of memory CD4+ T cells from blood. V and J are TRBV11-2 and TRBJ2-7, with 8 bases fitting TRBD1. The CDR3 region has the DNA TGTGCCAGCAGCCCCCGCGGGGCAGGGGGCCCCTACGAGCAGTACTTC. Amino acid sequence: CASSPRGAGGPYEQYF.